Listed below are T cell receptor beta chains from one sample, sequenced in a study of blood T cell repertoires in COVID-19. Assay used: immunoSEQ multiplex PCR; TCRdb lists only in-frame clones, some missing. This table has fewer than 350,000 clones, approximately 90% appearing once. Sequenced material: PBMCs or T cells enriched from blood (not recorded which). The source of these receptors is a woman aged 35 to 49 with acute COVID-19. Each CDR3 is given with its conserved first and last residue. The D gene is left open where the match is weak. Not every row has a clone size; where given, it reads once, few, many or a size class.

V	size	J	D	DNA	CDR3
TRBV9	NA	TRBJ2-7	TRBD2	TGTGCCAGCAGCACGGGACTAGCGGCCTCCTACGAGCAGTACTTC	CASSTGLAASYEQYF
TRBV28	NA	TRBJ1-1	NA	TGTGCCAGGCTCCGGCGGGTGAACACTGAAGCTTTCTTT	CARLRRVNTEAFF
TRBV5-1	NA	TRBJ2-1	TRBD2	TGCGCCAGCAGCTCGCTAGCGGGAGGGAAAGAGCAGTTCTTC	CASSSLAGGKEQFF
TRBV24-1	NA	TRBJ2-7	TRBD1	TGTGCCACCAGCAGGGGGCAAGGCTACGAGCAGTACTTC	CATSRGQGYEQYF
TRBV21-1	NA	TRBJ1-2	NA	TGTGCCAGCAGCAAAATGAAAAAGGGAGTTAGCTACACCTTC	CASSKMKKGVSYTF
TRBV19	once	TRBJ1-2	TRBD1	TGTGCCAGTAGTATACAGGGGGCATCGCGGGGCTACACCTTC	CASSIQGASRGYTF
TRBV1	NA	TRBJ2-1	NA	TGCACCAGCAGCCAAAGGCAAGCGGGGGGGCACTACAATGAGCAGTTCTTC	CTSSQRQAGGHYNEQFF
TRBV20-1	NA	TRBJ2-7	TRBD2	TGCAGTGCTAGTAGCGGGAGCTACGAGCAGTACTTC	CSASSGSYEQYF
TRBV5-4	NA	TRBJ2-3	TRBD1	TGTGCCAGCAGCCGGACAGGGGGCACAGATACGCAGTATTTT	CASSRTGGTDTQYF
TRBV7-9	NA	TRBJ2-1	TRBD2	TGTGCCAGCAGCTTAGGATCTAGCGGGCTGATCAATGAGCAGTTCTTC	CASSLGSSGLINEQFF
TRBV27	NA	TRBJ1-3	NA	TGTGCCAGCAGTTTATCACAGGGCTCTGGAAACACCATATATTTT	CASSLSQGSGNTIYF
TRBV7-2	NA	TRBJ1-2	NA	TGTGCCAGCAGCCGGAGCTATGGCTACACCTTC	CASSRSYGYTF
TRBV24-1	NA	TRBJ1-2	TRBD1	TGTGCCACCAGCTCGAGGACAGGGAACTTCTATGGCTACACCTTC	CATSSRTGNFYGYTF
TRBV6-5	NA	TRBJ2-7	TRBD1	TGTGCCAGCAGTTACAAGGGGACAGGCCTTCCCTACGAGCAGTACTTC	CASSYKGTGLPYEQYF
TRBV11-3	NA	TRBJ2-5	TRBD2	TGTGCCAGCAGCTTAGGCTCGGGACTAGCGGGAGTCGGGGAGACCCAGTACTTC	CASSLGSGLAGVGETQYF
TRBV5-1	once	TRBJ1-2	TRBD1	TGCGCCAGCAGCCCAACAGGGGACTATGGCTACACCTTC	CASSPTGDYGYTF
TRBV4-3	NA	TRBJ1-5	TRBD1	TGCGCCAGCAGCCAGGACAGGGTCAGCAATCAGCCCCAGCATTTT	CASSQDRVSNQPQHF
TRBV21-1	NA	TRBJ2-3	NA	TGTGCCAGCACGGACAGATTTAGCACAGATACGCAGTATTTT	CASTDRFSTDTQYF
TRBV7-9	NA	TRBJ1-5	TRBD1	TGTGCCAGCAGCCATCATGACAGGGGGCGGAATCAGCCCCAGCATTTT	CASSHHDRGRNQPQHF
TRBV18	NA	TRBJ2-7	TRBD2	TGTGCCAGCTCATGGGAGGGGTACTCCTACGAGCAGTACTTC	CASSWEGYSYEQYF
TRBV9	NA	TRBJ2-1	NA	TGTGCCAGCAGCGCGACTAGTGAGCAGTTCTTC	CASSATSEQFF
TRBV4-1	NA	TRBJ1-1	NA	TGCGTCAGCAGCCAAGATGCAGGGGCTTTCTTT	CVSSQDAGAFF
TRBV2	NA	TRBJ2-7	NA	TGTGCCAGCAGCAGCCTTCAGGGGAGGGTTTTCTACGAGCAGTACTTC	CASSSLQGRVFYEQYF
TRBV7-9	NA	TRBJ2-7	TRBD1	TGTGCCAGCAGCACGGGACAGCCACGCTACGAGCAGTACTTC	CASSTGQPRYEQYF
TRBV30	NA	TRBJ2-1	TRBD2	TGTGCCTGGAGTGTAAGTAGCGGGGTCTACAATGAGCAGTTCTTC	CAWSVSSGVYNEQFF
TRBV10-2	NA	TRBJ2-7	NA	TGCGCCAGCAGTGAGGGCGGAGGCGAGCAGTACTTC	CASSEGGGEQYF
TRBV2	NA	TRBJ1-1	NA	TGTGCCAGCAGTGATGTGGAGGGCCAAATCAACACTGAAGCTTTCTTT	CASSDVEGQINTEAFF
TRBV5-4	NA	TRBJ2-5	NA	TGTGCCAGCAGGCCACAGGGTCAAGAGACCCAGTACTTC	CASRPQGQETQYF
TRBV4-3	NA	TRBJ2-2	NA	TGCGCCAGCAGCCAAGATAGGGGGAACACCGGGGAGCTGTTTTTT	CASSQDRGNTGELFF
TRBV11-2	NA	TRBJ2-1	TRBD2	TGTGCCAGCAGCTTAGGTTCCAAGACTAGCGATGAGCAGTTCTTC	CASSLGSKTSDEQFF
TRBV19	NA	TRBJ2-5	TRBD2	TGTGCCAGTAGTATAGTCGGTAGCGGGGGGCCTGATCAAGAGACCCAGTACTTC	CASSIVGSGGPDQETQYF
TRBV7-9	few	TRBJ1-4	TRBD1	TGTGCCAGCAGCTTGGACCCGGGACAGGGTCCCCGTGGAGAAAAACTGTTTTTT	CASSLDPGQGPRGEKLFF
TRBV2	NA	TRBJ1-1	NA	TGTGCCAGCAAAGCGACTTCGGGGGGGAACACTGAAGCTTTCTTT	CASKATSGGNTEAFF
TRBV3-1/TRBV3-2	once	TRBJ1-3	TRBD1	TGTGCCAGCAGCCTTTCCGGGACAGGGACTGGAAACACCATATATTTT	CASSLSGTGTGNTIYF